Listed below are T cell receptor beta chains from one sample, sequenced in a study of Graves' ophthalmopathy and Graves' hyperthyroidism. TCRdb fed the multiplex PCR reads into MiXCR, producing one record per CDR3 protein. The sample contains 740,000 or so distinct CDR3 sequences, 40% of which appear only once. Source material: peripheral blood. The receptors shown here come from an adult man with Graves' ophthalmopathy. Both conserved end residues are part of each CDR3. A D gene is named only where the DNA matches it firmly. Expanded clones are given a class, and other clones once, few, many or no size at all.

j_call,v_call,clone_size,d_call,cdr3_aa,cdr3_nt
TRBJ2-7,TRBV6-1,NA,NA,CASSVVTGEQYF,TGTGCCAGCAGTGTGGTAACCGGCGAGCAGTACTTC
TRBJ2-5,TRBV7-9,NA,TRBD2,CASSFHKASGTYQETQYF,TGTGCCAGCAGCTTCCACAAGGCTAGCGGGACGTACCAAGAGACCCAGTACTTC
TRBJ1-1,TRBV19,few,NA,CASSIYGVKDTEAFF,TGTGCCAGTAGTATTTACGGGGTGAAGGACACTGAAGCTTTCTTT
TRBJ1-5,TRBV2,NA,NA,CASGPRQLYQPQHF,TGTGCCAGCGGGCCCCGACAGCTTTATCAGCCCCAGCATTTT
TRBJ1-5,TRBV2,many,NA,CASSEEVLQPQHF,TGTGCCAGCAGTGAAGAGGTTCTACAGCCCCAGCATTTT
TRBJ1-3,TRBV7-2,NA,NA,CASSHGRQVLGNTIYF,TGTGCCAGCAGCCACGGACGGCAGGTTCTTGGAAACACCATATATTTT
TRBJ2-7,TRBV7-9,NA,NA,CASSSDFIAPYEQYF,TGTGCCAGCAGCTCGGACTTTATAGCCCCCTACGAGCAGTACTTC
TRBJ2-5,TRBV29-1,many,NA,CSVQDPSEIQETQYF,TGCAGCGTCCAAGACCCTAGCGAGATCCAAGAGACCCAGTACTTC
TRBJ2-5,TRBV7-2,many,NA,CASSSTGRAWETQYF,TGTGCCAGCAGCTCGACAGGGAGGGCTTGGGAGACCCAGTACTTC
TRBJ2-7,TRBV10-3,once,TRBD1,CAIRSDRVTYEQYF,TGTGCCATCAGATCCGACAGGGTGACCTACGAGCAGTACTTC
TRBJ2-7,TRBV20-1,once,NA,CSARGEGGHYEQYF,TGCAGTGCTAGAGGGGAGGGGGGCCACTACGAGCAGTACTTC
TRBJ2-7,TRBV29-1,NA,TRBD2,CSLQTSGATYEQYF,TGCAGTTTACAGACTAGCGGAGCAACCTACGAGCAGTACTTC
TRBJ1-6,TRBV7-9,NA,TRBD1,CASSEGTGGINQPLHF,TGTGCCAGCAGTGAAGGAACAGGGGGCATCAATCAGCCCCTCCACTTT
TRBJ1-5,TRBV19,NA,NA,CASSIVGERLLNQPQHF,TGTGCCAGTAGTATAGTGGGCGAAAGGTTACTAAATCAGCCCCAGCATTTT
TRBJ1-5,TRBV16,many,TRBD1,CASSQWGQARSQPQHF,TGTGCCAGCAGCCAATGGGGACAGGCTCGGAGTCAGCCCCAGCATTTT
TRBJ2-7,TRBV20-1,NA,NA,CSARDGQHYEQHF,TGCAGTGCTAGAGACGGACAGCACTACGAGCAGCACTTC
TRBJ1-4,TRBV9,NA,TRBD1,CASSLMDRVEPDEKLFF,TGTGCCAGCAGCTTAATGGACAGGGTCGAACCTGATGAAAAACTGTTTTTT
TRBJ2-7,TRBV12-3/TRBV12-4,NA,NA,CATSPPGREQYF,TGTGCCACCTCACCCCCGGGGCGCGAGCAGTACTTC
TRBJ1-5,TRBV24-1,NA,NA,CATSLTSGNQPQHF,TGTGCCACCAGTTTAACCAGTGGGAATCAGCCCCAGCATTTT
TRBJ2-2,TRBV20-1,NA,NA,CSAKAGVGELFF,TGCAGTGCTAAGGCAGGGGTAGGGGAGCTGTTTTTT
TRBJ2-7,TRBV10-2,NA,NA,CVSSPPRYRDSYEQYF,TGCGTCAGCAGTCCTCCCCGCTACAGGGACTCCTACGAGCAGTACTTC
TRBJ1-1,TRBV29-1,many,NA,CSVQTGTMNTEAFF,TGCAGCGTCCAGACAGGAACAATGAACACTGAAGCTTTCTTT
TRBJ2-7,TRBV6-5,NA,NA,CASSMAGATSEQYF,TGTGCCAGCAGTATGGCGGGGGCAACCAGCGAGCAGTACTTC
TRBJ2-7,TRBV9,NA,NA,CASSVAAQRFGEQYF,TGTGCCAGCAGCGTCGCCGCCCAGCGGTTCGGCGAGCAGTACTTC
TRBJ2-7,TRBV7-2,NA,TRBD2,CASSFGGREGGDEQYF,TGTGCCAGCAGCTTTGGCGGCCGGGAGGGCGGTGACGAGCAGTACTTC
TRBJ1-5,TRBV25-1,NA,NA,CASVTFAGTSNQPQHF,TGTGCCAGCGTGACGTTTGCAGGTACTAGCAATCAGCCCCAGCATTTT
TRBJ2-5,TRBV29-1,once,TRBD1,CSVLGQGNQPQYF,TGCAGCGTCCTGGGACAGGGGAATCAGCCCCAGTACTTC
TRBJ2-3,TRBV25-1,NA,TRBD1,CASRGQGTDTQYF,TGTGCCAGCAGAGGACAGGGTACAGATACGCAGTATTTT
TRBJ2-2,TRBV2,once,NA,CASQGGLGELFF,TGTGCCAGCCAGGGGGGGCTCGGGGAGCTGTTTTTT
TRBJ2-3,TRBV20-1,NA,TRBD2,CSAQRTSGTTDTQYF,TGCAGTGCTCAAAGGACTAGCGGAACCACAGATACGCAGTATTTT
TRBJ2-7,TRBV14,NA,NA,CASSRGSGEQYF,TGTGCCAGCAGCCGAGGATCGGGTGAGCAGTACTTC
TRBJ2-7,TRBV28,NA,TRBD1,CASSMDRGHEQYF,TGTGCCAGCAGCATGGACAGGGGGCACGAGCAGTACTTC
TRBJ1-2,TRBV12-3/TRBV12-4,NA,TRBD1,CASSFQTGVLEGYTF,TGTGCCAGCAGTTTCCAGACAGGGGTTTTGGAGGGCTACACCTTC
TRBJ2-5,TRBV24-1,NA,NA,CAASVTGQETQYF,TGTGCCGCCAGTGTAACAGGGCAAGAGACCCAGTACTTC
TRBJ1-4,TRBV9,many,NA,CASSVDLGNEKLFF,TGTGCCAGCAGCGTAGATCTAGGGAATGAAAAACTGTTTTTT
TRBJ2-6,TRBV10-1,many,NA,CASKSGENSGANVLTF,TGCGCCAGCAAATCAGGTGAAAACTCTGGGGCCAACGTCCTGACTTTC
TRBJ1-2,TRBV2,NA,NA,CASSASPDSSYTF,TGTGCCAGCAGTGCTAGCCCCGACAGTAGCTACACCTTC
TRBJ2-7,TRBV20-1,NA,NA,CSAPDVDAYEQYF,TGCAGTGCCCCGGACGTAGACGCCTACGAGCAGTACTTC
TRBJ1-5,TRBV29-1,many,TRBD1,CSAGTGDQPQHF,TGCAGCGCAGGGACAGGGGATCAGCCCCAGCATTTT
TRBJ1-1,TRBV19,few,TRBD1,CASTKDRMNTEAFF,TGTGCCAGTACCAAGGACAGGATGAACACTGAAGCTTTCTTT
TRBJ2-5,TRBV11-2,many,NA,CAGGNKETQYF,TGTGCCGGAGGTAATAAGGAGACCCAGTACTTC